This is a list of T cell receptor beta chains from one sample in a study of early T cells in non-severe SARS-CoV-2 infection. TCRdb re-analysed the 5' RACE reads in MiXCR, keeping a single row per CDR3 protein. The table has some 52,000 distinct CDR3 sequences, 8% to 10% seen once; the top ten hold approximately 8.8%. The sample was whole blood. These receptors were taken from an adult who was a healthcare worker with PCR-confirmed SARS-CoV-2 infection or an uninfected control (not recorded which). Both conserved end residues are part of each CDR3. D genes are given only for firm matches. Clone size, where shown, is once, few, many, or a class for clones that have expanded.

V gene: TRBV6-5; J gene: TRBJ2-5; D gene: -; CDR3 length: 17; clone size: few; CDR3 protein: CASSYSTSDGIQETQYF; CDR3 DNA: TGTGCCAGCAGTTACTCGACCTCGGACGGGATCCAAGAGACCCAGTACTTC
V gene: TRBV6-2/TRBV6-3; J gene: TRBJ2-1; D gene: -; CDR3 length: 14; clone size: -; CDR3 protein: CASSYSRLVNEQFF; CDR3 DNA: TGTGCCAGCAGTTACTCTAGGCTAGTCAATGAGCAGTTCTTC
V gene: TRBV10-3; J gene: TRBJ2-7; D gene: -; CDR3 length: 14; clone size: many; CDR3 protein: CAIGGAVRSYEQYF; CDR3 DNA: TGTGCCATCGGCGGGGCGGTCCGCTCCTACGAGCAGTACTTC
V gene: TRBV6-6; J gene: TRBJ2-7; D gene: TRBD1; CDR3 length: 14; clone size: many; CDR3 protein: CASSYSGQSYEQYF; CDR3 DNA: TGTGCCAGCAGTTACTCGGGACAGTCCTACGAGCAGTACTTC
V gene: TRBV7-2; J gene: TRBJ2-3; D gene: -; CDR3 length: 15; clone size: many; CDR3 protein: CASSPGQGSTDTQYF; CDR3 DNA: TGTGCCAGCAGCCCGGGGCAGGGTAGCACAGATACGCAGTATTTT
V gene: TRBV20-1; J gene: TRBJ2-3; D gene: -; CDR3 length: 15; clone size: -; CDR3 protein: CSARGGGTFTDTQYF; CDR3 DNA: TGCAGTGCGAGGGGGGGCGGGACCTTCACAGATACGCAGTATTTT
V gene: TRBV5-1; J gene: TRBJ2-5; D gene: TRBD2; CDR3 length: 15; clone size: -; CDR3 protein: CASSFSGRTGETQYF; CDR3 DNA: TGCGCCAGCAGCTTTAGCGGGAGAACGGGAGAGACCCAGTACTTC
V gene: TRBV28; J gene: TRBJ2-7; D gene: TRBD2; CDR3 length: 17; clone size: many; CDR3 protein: CASSFPGRGGSQYEQYF; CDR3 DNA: TGTGCCAGCAGTTTCCCCGGCCGGGGAGGGTCCCAATACGAGCAGTACTTC
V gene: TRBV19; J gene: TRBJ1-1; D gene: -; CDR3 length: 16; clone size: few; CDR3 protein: CASSISPAVANTEAFF; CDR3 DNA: TGTGCCAGTAGTATATCTCCGGCAGTGGCGAACACTGAAGCTTTCTTT
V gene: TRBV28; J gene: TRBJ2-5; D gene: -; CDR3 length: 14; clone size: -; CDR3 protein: CASSKAAARETQYF; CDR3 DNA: TGTGCCAGCAGTAAAGCGGCTGCCCGGGAGACCCAGTACTTC
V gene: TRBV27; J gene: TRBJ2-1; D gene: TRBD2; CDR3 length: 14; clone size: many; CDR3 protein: CASSLAGGFNEQFF; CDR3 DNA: TGTGCCAGCAGCCTAGCGGGAGGGTTTAATGAGCAGTTCTTC
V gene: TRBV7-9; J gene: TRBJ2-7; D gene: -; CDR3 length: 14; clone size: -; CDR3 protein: CASSSGTQSYEQYF; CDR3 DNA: TGTGCCAGCAGCTCCGGGACGCAATCATACGAGCAGTACTTC
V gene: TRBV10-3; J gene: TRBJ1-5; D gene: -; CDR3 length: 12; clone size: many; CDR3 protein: CAIGERNQPQHF; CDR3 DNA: TGTGCCATCGGGGAGCGCAATCAGCCCCAGCATTTT
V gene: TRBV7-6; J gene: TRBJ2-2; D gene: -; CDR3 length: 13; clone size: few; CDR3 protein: CASSFQGTGELFF; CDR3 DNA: TGTGCCAGCAGCTTCCAGGGTACCGGGGAGCTGTTTTTT
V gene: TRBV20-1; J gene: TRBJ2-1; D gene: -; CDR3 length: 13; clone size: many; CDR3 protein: CSARQIGKDEQFF; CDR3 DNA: TGCAGTGCTCGACAGATCGGAAAAGATGAGCAGTTCTTC
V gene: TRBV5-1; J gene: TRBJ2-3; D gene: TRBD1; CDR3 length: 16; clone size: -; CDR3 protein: CASSLSWDSRTDTQYF; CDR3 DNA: TGCGCCAGCAGCTTGTCGTGGGACAGCCGCACAGATACGCAGTATTTT
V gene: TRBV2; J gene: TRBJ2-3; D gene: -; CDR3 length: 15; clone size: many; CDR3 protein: CASSRTFLNTDTQYF; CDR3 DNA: TGTGCCAGCAGCCGGACGTTTCTAAACACAGATACGCAGTATTTT
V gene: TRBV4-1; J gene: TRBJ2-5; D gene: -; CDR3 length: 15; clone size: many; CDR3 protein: CASSQDGLFQETQYF; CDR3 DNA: TGCGCCAGCAGCCAAGATGGGCTTTTCCAAGAGACCCAGTACTTC
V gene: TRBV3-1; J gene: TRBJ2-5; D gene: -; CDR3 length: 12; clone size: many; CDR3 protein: CASSQVEKTQYF; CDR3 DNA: TGTGCCAGCAGCCAAGTAGAAAAGACCCAGTACTTC
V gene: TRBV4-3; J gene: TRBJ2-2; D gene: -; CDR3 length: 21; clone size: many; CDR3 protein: CASSQEGDRGTSGSWTGELFF; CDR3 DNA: TGCGCCAGCAGCCAAGAGGGGGACAGGGGAACTAGCGGGAGTTGGACCGGGGAGCTGTTTTTT
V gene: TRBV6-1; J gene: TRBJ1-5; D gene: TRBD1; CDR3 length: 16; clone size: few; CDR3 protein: CAARRTGGFGNQPQHF; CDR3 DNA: TGTGCCGCACGGAGAACAGGGGGGTTCGGCAATCAGCCCCAGCATTTT
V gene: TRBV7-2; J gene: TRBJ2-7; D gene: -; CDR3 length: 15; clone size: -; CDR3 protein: CASSPAGLRSYEQYF; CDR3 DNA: TGTGCCAGCAGCCCCGCGGGACTCCGCTCCTACGAGCAGTACTTC
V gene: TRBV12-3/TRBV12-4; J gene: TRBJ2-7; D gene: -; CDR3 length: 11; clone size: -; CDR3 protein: CASSTLGEQYF; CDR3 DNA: TGTGCCAGCAGTACCCTCGGCGAGCAGTACTTC
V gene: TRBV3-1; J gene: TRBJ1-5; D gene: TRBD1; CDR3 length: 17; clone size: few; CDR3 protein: CASSQGGDRRKSQPQHF; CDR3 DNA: TGTGCCAGCAGCCAAGGGGGGGACAGGAGAAAGAGTCAGCCCCAGCATTTT
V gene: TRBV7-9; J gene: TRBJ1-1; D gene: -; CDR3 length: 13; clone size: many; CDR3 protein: CASELVGGTEAFF; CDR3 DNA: TGTGCCAGCGAACTGGTTGGGGGCACTGAAGCTTTCTTT
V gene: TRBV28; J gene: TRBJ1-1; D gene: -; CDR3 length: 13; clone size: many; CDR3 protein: CASSVGWDTEAFF; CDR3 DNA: TGTGCCAGCAGTGTGGGATGGGACACTGAAGCTTTCTTT